Shown below are 11 T cell receptor beta chains from a single sample sequenced in a study of T-cell reconstitution after alpha-beta-depleted transplantation in children (dated by TCRdb to the mid-2010s). What the treatment or condition label conveys for this sample: allogeneic hematopoietic cell transplantation with graft depleted of TCRalphabeta T cells and CD19 B cells. The library was obtained by PCR. Sequencing used an Illumina HiSeq 2500. TCR library preparation used molecular barcoding, with unique molecular identifiers applied to normalize quantification of the TCRbeta repertoire. TCRdb passed the public sequencing reads through fastp at Q25 and MiXCR, retaining productive beta sequences. Rows are combined by CDR3 protein, so each entry shows the most common genes and DNA. In this sample the table shows hundreds of thousands of distinct CDR3 sequences, 20% to 30% of which occur a single time. Roughly 2.6% of the sample lies in the top ten.

The starting material was PBMCs, obtained before TCRalphabeta/CD19-depleted stem cell transplant. The receptor set was obtained from a girl aged 2-10 years with Fanconi anemia, due to receive a stem cell transplant.

This clonotype was detected only a few times. This chain links TRBV9 with TRBJ2-7; no clear D gene. Per the germline V gene, CDR1 is SGDLS and CDR2 is YYNGEE. Trimming shortened V by 3 bases and J by 0 bases, and 10 bases separated the two germline ends. The CDR3 has 14 amino acids. For the CDR3, the DNA is TGTGCCAGCAGCGGAGACATCTTCTCCTACGAGCAGTACTTC. Translating gives CASSGDIFSYEQYF.

This clonotype was counted ten times or more. The chain couples TRBV5-1 to TRBJ2-5; weak D call: TRBD2 (6 bases). The germline gives CDR1 SGHRS, CDR2 YFSETQ. This CDR3 contains 15 residues. V lost 2 bases and J lost 2, with 13 bases in between. Written as DNA, the CDR3 is TGCGCCAGCAGCTTAGTCACCGGGACTCAAGAGACCCAGTACTTC. Translation: CASSLVTGTQETQYF.

The chain links TRBV29-1 to TRBJ2-1; tentative D call: TRBD1 (6 bases). The V and J ends lost 6 bases and 7 bases respectively, with 10 bases between them. The CDR3 has 11 residues. Germline CDR1 SQVTM, CDR2 ANQGSEA. CDR3 protein: CSVRGYNEQFF. CDR3 nucleotides: TGCAGCGTAAGGGGGTATAATGAGCAGTTCTTC.

This clonotype occurred many times. The CDR3 here is CASSLDHFSYNEQFF. CDR3 bases: TGTGCCAGCAGTTTAGACCACTTTTCCTACAATGAGCAGTTCTTC. This rearrangement joins TRBV27 to TRBJ2-1; no firm D call. Deletions cut 2 bases from V and 1 base from J, with 9 bases between. The CDR3 is 15 residues long. CDR1 is MNHEY and CDR2 is SMNVEV in the germline V gene (reference sequence).

The rearrangement joins TRBV12-3 or TRBV12-4 to TRBJ2-7; TRBD2 might be the D (6 bases). The CDR3 contains 14 residues. Trimming removed 6 bases at V and 2 bases at J, with 14 bases between. CDR3 in DNA: TGTGCCAGCAGCCCCGGGACTCCCCCCTACGAGCAGTACTTC. Translating gives CASSPGTPPYEQYF.

This clonotype was seen more than once but under ten times. The V gene is TRBV3-1, the J gene TRBJ2-1, with 7 bases that match TRBD2. CDR1 and CDR2 from the germline V gene are LGHDT and YNNKEL (reference sequence). The CDR3 is made up of 16 amino acids. With 0 bases clipped from V and 0 bases from J, the junction kept 2 bases outside the gene matches. The CDR3 DNA sequence: TGTGCCAGCAGCCAAGAGCGGGGGAACTCCTACAATGAGCAGTTCTTC. It specifies CASSQERGNSYNEQFF.

This clonotype was counted ten times or more. The chain joins TRBV6-1 to TRBJ2-7, with 8 positions matching TRBD1. The germline V gene has CDR1 MNHNS and CDR2 SASEGT. This CDR3 has 14 residues. V gave up 6 bases and J gave up 6 bases; unmatched junction bases: 10. The CDR3 sequence is CASSHEWTGFEQYF. In DNA form, the CDR3 reads TGTGCCAGCAGCCACGAATGGACAGGGTTCGAGCAGTACTTC.

The chain recombines TRBV5-1 with TRBJ2-5; D ambiguous. Germline V gives CDR1 SGHRS, CDR2 YFSETQ. The CDR3 extends over 13 amino acids. V gave up 3 bases and J gave up 2 bases, with 8 bases separating them. Written as DNA, the CDR3 is TGCGCCAGCAGCTCGGCTTGGCAAGAGACCCAGTACTTC. Translated: CASSSAWQETQYF. The full variable domain, with the rest looked up from reference TRBV5-1 and TRBJ2-5, is KAGVTQTPRYLIKTRGQQVTLSCSPISGHRSVSWYQQTPGQGLQFLFEYFSETQRNKGNFPGRFSGRQFSNSRSEMNVSTLELGDSALYLCASSSAWQETQYFGPGTRLLVL.

This clonotype was recorded only once. One junction end disagrees with the germline gene, perhaps due to a read error. The chain combines TRBV20-1 with TRBJ2-1; 8 bases map to TRBD1. This CDR3 region has 14 residues. Per germline, CDR1 DFQATT and CDR2 SNEGSKA (reference sequence). The CDR3: CSAPPGQDYYEQFF. The CDR3, as DNA: TGCAGTGCGCCCCCGGGACAGGACTACTATGAGCAGTTCTTC.

This chain links TRBV20-1 with TRBJ2-7, with a possible D match to TRBD1 (6 bases). Trimming stripped 4 bases from V and 0 bases from J, with 10 bases between. The CDR3 has 13 residues. Germline-derived CDR1 and CDR2 are DFQATT and SNEGSKA (reference sequence). The CDR3, as DNA: TGCAGTGCTAATAGGGGGTACTCCTACGAGCAGTACTTC. This encodes CSANRGYSYEQYF.

In this sample, this clonotype turned up many times. Germline is not matched at one junction end, which may reflect a read error. This chain connects TRBV11-2 to TRBJ2-3, with TRBD2 matching over 7 bases. In germline, CDR1 is SGHAT, CDR2 FQNNGV. The CDR3 is 18 amino acids. The CDR3 region has the DNA TGTGCCAGCTTGGGCTTCGGTTCTAGCGGTTTTCACACAGTTACGCAGTATTTT. Translated: CASLGFGSSGFHTVTQYF.